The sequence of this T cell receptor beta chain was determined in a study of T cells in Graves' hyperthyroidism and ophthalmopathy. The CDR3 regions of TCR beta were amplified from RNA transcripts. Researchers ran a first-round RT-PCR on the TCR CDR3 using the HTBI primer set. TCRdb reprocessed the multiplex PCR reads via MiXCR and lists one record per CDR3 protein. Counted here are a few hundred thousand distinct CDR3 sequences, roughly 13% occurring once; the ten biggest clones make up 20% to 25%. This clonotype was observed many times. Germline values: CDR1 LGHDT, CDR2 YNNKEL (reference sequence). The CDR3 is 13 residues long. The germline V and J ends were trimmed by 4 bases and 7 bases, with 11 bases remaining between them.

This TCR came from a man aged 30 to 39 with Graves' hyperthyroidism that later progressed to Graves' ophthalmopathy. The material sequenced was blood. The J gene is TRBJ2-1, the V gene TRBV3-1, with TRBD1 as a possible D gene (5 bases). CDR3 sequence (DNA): TGTGCCAGCAGCCCCAGTAGGGGTAATGAGCAGTTCTTC. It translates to CASSPSRGNEQFF.